These 32 T cell receptor beta chains were all obtained from the same sample, sequenced in a study of T cells in Graves' hyperthyroidism and ophthalmopathy. TCR beta CDR3 regions were amplified from RNA transcripts. TCR CDR3 regions were first amplified by RT-PCR with HTBI primers. TCRdb reprocessed the multiplex PCR reads with MiXCR, giving one entry per CDR3 protein. Among 600,000 or so distinct CDR3 sequences listed, under 20% were seen once. Material: blood. The origin of the receptors is a woman aged 30 to 39 with Graves' hyperthyroidism.

This clonotype came up a few times. The genes are TRBV7-3 and TRBJ2-1; D tentatively fits TRBD1 or TRBD2 (5 bases each). There are 12 residues in the CDR3. Trimming left V 8 bases short and J 7 bases short, with 12 bases between. CDR1 SGHTA and CDR2 FQGTGA come from the germline V gene. The CDR3 region is CASLGEGNEQFF. The CDR3 DNA is TGTGCCAGCCTTGGTGAGGGGAATGAGCAGTTCTTC.

The chain combines TRBV4-2 with TRBJ2-5, with D possibly being TRBD1 (6 bases). Germline CDR1 reads LGHNA; CDR2 reads YNFKEQ. V was clipped by 3 bases and J by 2 bases, with 13 bases between them. The CDR3 is made up of 15 amino acids. The CDR3 DNA reads TGTGCCAGCAGCCAGGGGGCCGGTGTTCAAGAGACCCAGTACTTC. Its protein product is CASSQGAGVQETQYF.

The chain recombines TRBV9 with TRBJ2-7, with 10 positions matching TRBD2. This CDR3 has 15 residues. Trimming at V came to 4 bases and at J to 7 bases, leaving 11 bases not matched to a gene. Germline CDR1 and CDR2: SGDLS and YYNGEE. DNA of the CDR3: TGTGCCAGCAGCTCGGGAGCGGGAGGGTTTCGGGAGCAGTACTTC. This gives the protein CASSSGAGGFREQYF.

This clonotype came up many times. V and J are TRBV11-2 and TRBJ2-3, with a tentative D call TRBD2 (5 bases). Germline V gene data show CDR1 as SGHAT and CDR2 as FQNNGV. The CDR3 totals 18 residues. V lost 5 bases to trimming and J lost 1 base, with 22 bases between them. CDR3 bases: TGTGCCAGCAGCGTCGGTGGGAGTCAGGCCGCGCGCACAGATACGCAGTATTTT. Its translation: CASSVGGSQAARTDTQYF.

The rearrangement joins TRBV5-1 to TRBJ2-1; D is perhaps TRBD2 (6 bases). Germline CDR1 SGHRS, CDR2 YFSETQ. Trimming took off 7 bases at V and 5 bases at J, with 13 bases between the two ends. The CDR3 loop spans 13 amino acids. The CDR3 nucleotides read TGCGCCAGCGCGGAGGGGACCCACAATGAGCAGTTCTTC. Translating gives CASAEGTHNEQFF.

The rearrangement joins TRBV7-3 to TRBJ2-7, with TRBD1 matching 10 bases. Trimming cost V 2 bases and J 5 bases; bases outside gene matches: 9. The germline V gene has CDR1 SGHTA and CDR2 FQGTGA. This CDR3 has 16 residues. This chain's CDR3 is CASSLRPTGGQNEQYF. The CDR3 DNA is TGTGCCAGCAGCTTACGGCCGACAGGGGGCCAAAACGAGCAGTACTTC.

In this sample, this clonotype turned up many times. DNA of the CDR3: TGTGCCAGCAGTTCTTTTTTGGCGGGTCCCTACGAGCAGTACTTC. This gives the protein CASSSFLAGPYEQYF. The chain is built from TRBV3-1 and TRBJ2-7; D possibly corresponds to TRBD2 (5 bases). This CDR3 is 15 amino acids long. Germline V CDR1 and CDR2: LGHDT, YNNKEL (reference sequence). With 6 bases removed from V and 2 bases from J, the gap between germline ends came to 17 bases.

This clonotype was recorded a few times. The V call is TRBV20-1, the J call TRBJ2-1; tentative D call: TRBD1 (6 bases). CDR3 length: 15 residues. CDR1 and CDR2 from the germline V gene are DFQATT and SNEGSKA (reference sequence). The V end lost 6 bases, the J end lost 4 bases, and 19 bases lay between the germline ends. The DNA of the CDR3 is TGCAGTGCCGAGGGTAGGCAGGGGAAGTACAATGAGCAGTTCTTC. Its translation is CSAEGRQGKYNEQFF.

Note on this clonotype: Given a much more abundant clone one base away, this may be a read error. The rearrangement uses TRBV30 and TRBJ2-7; D possibly corresponds to TRBD2 (6 bases). V lost 8 bases and J 5 bases, leaving 19 bases between the germline ends. The CDR3 covers 13 residues. Per the germline V gene, CDR1 is GTSNPN and CDR2 is SVGIG (reference sequence). This chain's CDR3 is CARPEGPPDEQYF. CDR3 in DNA: TGTGCCCGGCCGGAGGGCCCACCTGACGAGCAGTACTTC.

This clonotype was seen ten or more times. V and J are TRBV7-4 and TRBJ2-1; TRBD2 aligns across 11 bases. The V and J ends lost 10 bases and 6 bases, in that order; junction bases with no gene match: 14. In germline, CDR1 is SGHVT, CDR2 SQSDAQ. This CDR3 region has 16 residues. The CDR3 spells CATPPGPGTSGNEQFF. The CDR3 DNA follows: TGTGCCACACCCCCGGGACCCGGGACTAGCGGCAATGAGCAGTTCTTC.

This clonotype occurred many times. J is TRBJ1-2 and V is TRBV28; perhaps TRBD1 as D (6 bases). The CDR3 is 13 residues long. The V end was cut by 5 bases, the J end by 7 bases, with 14 bases between. Per the germline V gene, CDR1 is MDHEN and CDR2 is SYDVKM. CDR3 sequence reads: CASSPQGLAGYTF. The CDR3 region has the DNA TGTGCCAGCAGTCCGCAGGGGTTGGCTGGCTACACCTTC.

The chain joins TRBV5-8 to TRBJ2-7; D may be TRBD1 (6 bases). V lost 10 bases and J 2 bases, leaving 13 bases between the germline ends. The germline CDR1 and CDR2 sequences are SGHTS and YDEGEE. The CDR3 has 12 residues. The CDR3 is CAAQGITYEQYF. DNA for the CDR3: TGTGCCGCGCAGGGGATTACCTACGAGCAGTACTTC. Full variable domain (outside the CDR3, taken from reference TRBV5-8 and TRBJ2-7): EAGVTQSPTHLIKTRGQQATLRCSPISGHTSVYWYQQALGLGLQFLLWYDEGEERNRGNFPPRFSGRQFPNYSSELNVNALELEDSALYLCAAQGITYEQYFGPGTRLTVT.

The sample holds many counts of this clonotype. The chain is built from TRBV30 and TRBJ1-1; unclear D gene. The germline CDR1 and CDR2 sequences are GTSNPN and SVGIG (reference sequence). The CDR3 loop spans 15 amino acids. Trimming stripped 2 bases from V and 0 bases from J, with 13 bases between. CDR3 coding DNA: TGTGCCTGGAGTCAGACACGAGGAATGAACACTGAAGCTTTCTTT. Its translation is CAWSQTRGMNTEAFF.

Ten or more counts support this clonotype. The V call is TRBV7-9, the J call TRBJ2-5; 8 nucleotides line up with TRBD1. V lost 1 base and J lost 4; bases outside the gene matches: 5. The CDR3 contains 15 residues. The V gene's germline CDR1 is SEHNR and CDR2 FQNEAQ (reference sequence). For the CDR3, the DNA is TGTGCCAGCAGCTTAGGACAGGGGCTGCGAGAGACCCAGTACTTC. Translation: CASSLGQGLRETQYF.

This clonotype was detected only a few times. The rearrangement uses TRBV29-1 and TRBJ2-2; D might be TRBD2 (6 bases). The CDR3 contains 13 residues. Germline loops: CDR1 SQVTM, CDR2 ANQGSEA. V gave up 4 bases and J gave up 3 bases, with 9 bases separating them. The CDR3 loop is CSVVRGYTGELFF. Written as DNA, the CDR3 is TGCAGCGTTGTTCGGGGGTACACCGGGGAGCTGTTTTTT.

There are many counts of this clonotype. The V call is TRBV20-1, the J call TRBJ2-5, with 13 bases fitting TRBD2. The CDR3 covers 15 residues. The trim removed 5 bases at V and 1 base at J, leaving 4 bases unmatched. Germline-derived CDR1 and CDR2 are DFQATT and SNEGSKA (reference sequence). The CDR3 spells CSAYTSGRAQETQYF. CDR3 in DNA: TGCAGTGCTTATACTAGCGGGAGGGCCCAAGAGACCCAGTACTTC.

This clonotype has at least ten counts. The V gene is TRBV12-3 or TRBV12-4, the J gene TRBJ2-2; D remains unclear. V was clipped by 3 bases and J by 0 bases, with 5 bases between them. The CDR3 has 14 residues. The CDR3 sequence: CASSFRANTGELFF. CDR3 coding DNA: TGTGCCAGCAGTTTTAGAGCGAACACCGGGGAGCTGTTTTTT.

The rearrangement links TRBV18 to TRBJ1-1; no clear D gene. The germline gives CDR1 KGHSH, CDR2 LQKENI. CDR3 length: 18 residues. V was trimmed by 0 bases and J by 0 bases, leaving 17 bases between them. CDR3 coding DNA: TGTGCCAGCTCACCACCGGAAACTCCACCGGGCGTGAACACTGAAGCTTTCTTT. Amino acids: CASSPPETPPGVNTEAFF.

This clonotype has a count of ten or more. This chain links TRBV7-9 with TRBJ2-3; TRBD1 matches at 8 bases. The CDR3 is 17 residues long. Germline assignment: CDR1 SEHNR and CDR2 FQNEAQ (reference sequence). The trim removed 4 bases at V and 1 base at J, leaving 10 bases unmatched. CDR3 in amino acids: CASSSTRTGKGTDTQYF. CDR3 bases: TGTGCCAGCAGCTCGACTCGGACAGGGAAAGGCACAGATACGCAGTATTTT.

Worth noting for this clonotype: A much larger clone sits a single nucleotide away, making a read error possible. This chain connects TRBV12-3 or TRBV12-4 to TRBJ1-1; D is perhaps TRBD1 (6 bases). The CDR3 has 16 residues. The CDR3 DNA follows: TGTACCAGCAGTTCCCCCTACAGGGTTATAGACACTGAAGCTTTCTTT. It yields the protein CTSSSPYRVIDTEAFF.

The sample holds many counts of this clonotype. The rearrangement joins TRBV7-3 to TRBJ2-5; 9 bases are a match to TRBD2. From germline, CDR1 is SGHTA and CDR2 FQGTGA. The V segment lost 3 bases and the J segment 2 bases; nucleotides outside the gene matches: 4. This CDR3 comprises 15 residues. Here the CDR3 DNA reads TGTGCCAGCAGCTTGGCGGGAGGGGTACAAGAGACCCAGTACTTC. It yields the protein CASSLAGGVQETQYF.

This clonotype was counted many times. The chain couples TRBV7-2 to TRBJ1-2; TRBD1 matches at 9 bases. Trimming took 1 base from V and 2 from J; bases not matched to a gene: 2. The germline CDR1 and CDR2 sequences are SGHTA and FQGNSA. There are 15 residues in the CDR3. The CDR3 loop is CASSLVGQGNYGYTF. CDR3 in DNA: TGTGCCAGCAGCTTAGTTGGACAGGGGAACTATGGCTACACCTTC.

The chain carries TRBV2 and TRBJ1-5; D not resolved. Trimming stripped 3 bases from V and 4 bases from J, with 10 bases between. The CDR3 loop spans 14 amino acids. Per the germline V gene, CDR1 is SNHLY and CDR2 is FYNNEI. CDR3 amino acids: CASSERAVNQPQHF. The CDR3 coding sequence is TGTGCCAGCAGTGAGAGGGCAGTTAATCAGCCCCAGCATTTT.

In this sample, this clonotype turned up a few times. The chain carries TRBV7-8 and TRBJ1-1, with unresolved D. The CDR3 spans 14 residues. The germline CDR1 and CDR2 sequences are SGHVS and FQNEAQ. V gave up 2 bases and J gave up 4 bases, with 11 bases separating them. CDR3 sequence: CASSLHRLFTEAFF. CDR3 bases: TGTGCCAGCAGCTTACACAGATTATTCACTGAAGCTTTCTTT.

This clonotype has a count of ten or more. This rearrangement joins TRBV28 to TRBJ2-5; 7 nucleotides match TRBD2. The germline V gene encodes CDR1 MDHEN and CDR2 SYDVKM. With 5 bases clipped from V and 5 bases from J, the junction kept 8 bases outside the gene matches. This CDR3 is built from 14 residues. CDR3: CASSTPGGSETQYF. In nucleotides, the CDR3 is TGTGCCAGCAGTACCCCCGGGGGGTCGGAGACCCAGTACTTC.

This clonotype has a handful of counts. This rearrangement joins TRBV10-3 to TRBJ1-3; no clear D. The CDR3 loop spans 12 amino acids. Germline loops: CDR1 ENHRY, CDR2 SYGVKD. Trimming removed 5 bases at V and 7 bases at J, with 9 bases between. The DNA for the CDR3 is TGTGCCATCAGTACCAGAGGCAACACCATATATTTT. This gives the protein CAISTRGNTIYF.

This clonotype occurred many times. The chain combines TRBV12-3 or TRBV12-4 with TRBJ1-1; D unresolved. Trimming took 5 bases from V and 0 from J, leaving 13 bases between them. The CDR3 covers 15 residues. This CDR3 reads CASSGRLIMNTEAFF. The CDR3 DNA reads TGTGCCAGCAGTGGCCGCCTAATAATGAACACTGAAGCTTTCTTT.

This clonotype showed up many times. The chain links TRBV28 to TRBJ2-7; perhaps TRBD2 as D (5 bases). The CDR3 extends over 14 amino acids. Trimming shortened V by 4 bases and J by 2 bases, and 12 bases separated the two germline ends. CDR1 and CDR2 from the germline V gene are MDHEN and SYDVKM. CDR3 region: CASSSRGFPYEQYF. The CDR3, as DNA: TGTGCCAGCAGTTCTAGAGGGTTTCCCTACGAGCAGTACTTC.

This clonotype was counted at least ten times. The chain has TRBV5-1 and TRBJ2-3; maybe TRBD1 (6 bases). CDR1 and CDR2 from the germline V gene are SGHRS and YFSETQ. The CDR3 has 15 residues. Trimming removed 5 bases at V and 0 bases at J, with 13 bases between. The CDR3 reads CASRTTGLSTDTQYF. DNA of the CDR3: TGCGCCAGCAGAACGACAGGCCTGAGCACAGATACGCAGTATTTT.

This clonotype was counted a few times. V is TRBV20-1 and J is TRBJ2-2, with TRBD2 as a possible D gene (6 bases). From germline, CDR1 is DFQATT and CDR2 SNEGSKA (reference sequence). There are 16 residues in the CDR3. V dropped 6 bases and J dropped 1 base, with 18 bases sitting between them. In nucleotides, the CDR3 is TGCAGTGCCGAGGCGGGATTGAGCTTGAACACCGGGGAGCTGTTTTTT. Translating gives CSAEAGLSLNTGELFF.

The chain combines TRBV10-2 with TRBJ2-5; D is perhaps TRBD2 (5 bases). Trimming cost V 1 base and J 5 bases, with 14 bases left between them. CDR1 is WSHSY and CDR2 is SAAADI in the germline V gene. The CDR3 consists of 15 residues. DNA of the CDR3: TGCGCCAGCAGTGAGTTCGGGGAGCCGAGGGAGACCCAGTACTTC. Translation gives CASSEFGEPRETQYF.

Notes on this clonotype: It may be a read error: a sequence one base away is much more abundant. In this CDR3 the conserved last residue, phenylalanine or tryptophan, is missing, so a read error is likely. The gene calls are TRBV28 and TRBJ1-5, with 7 nucleotides matching TRBD1. With V trimmed by 3 bases and J by 6 bases, 5 bases remained unmatched. Germline-derived CDR1 and CDR2 are MDHEN and SYDVKM. CDR3 size: 14 residues. CDR3 protein: CASSFRGGGQPQHL. In DNA, the CDR3 is TGTGCCAGCAGTTTTAGAGGGGGCGGTCAGCCCCAGCATCTT.